These 12 T cell receptor beta chains originate from one sample sequenced in a study of blood T cells in healthy people across ages. With a J-beta primer mix and a sample-barcoded 5' primer, a second PCR ran about 6 to 11 cycles. MiXCR, run by TCRdb on the 5' RACE reads, gives a single entry per CDR3 protein. Here the sample spans over 1,200,000 distinct CDR3 sequences, approximately 59% being singletons. Material for sequencing was blood. The receptors were sampled from a man aged 18 to 30 in good health.

This chain joins TRBV20-1 and TRBJ1-6; maybe TRBD1 (6 bases). The CDR3 covers 14 residues. Germline assignment: CDR1 DFQATT and CDR2 SNEGSKA (reference sequence). V lost 3 bases, J lost 7 bases, and 13 bases lay in between. Here the CDR3 DNA reads TGCAGTGCTAGCACAGGGCAGGAAAATTCACCCCTCCACTTT. This translates into CSASTGQENSPLHF.

CDR3 amino acids: CAITTNRDEQFF. Here the CDR3 DNA reads TGTGCCATCACAACGAACCGCGATGAGCAGTTCTTC. The chain joins TRBV10-3 to TRBJ2-1, with D unresolved. Trimming took off 7 bases at V and 8 bases at J, with 12 bases between the two ends. The germline V gene encodes CDR1 ENHRY and CDR2 SYGVKD. The CDR3 loop spans 12 amino acids.

The chain uses TRBV3-1 and TRBJ2-4; either TRBD1 or TRBD2 may supply D (5 bases each). The CDR3 is 15 amino acids. The germline gives CDR1 LGHDT, CDR2 YNNKEL (reference sequence). V lost 0 bases and J lost 2, with 8 bases in between. The DNA of the CDR3 is TGTGCCAGCAGCCAAGATGGGGGATCCAAAAACATTCAGTACTTC. Amino acids: CASSQDGGSKNIQYF.

This clonotype showed up just a few times. The gene calls are TRBV2 and TRBJ2-1; 8 nucleotides line up with TRBD1. V lost 7 bases and J lost 5; bases outside the gene matches: 4. Germline assignment: CDR1 SNHLY and CDR2 FYNNEI. The CDR3 extends over 13 amino acids. The CDR3 protein is CASNGQGDNEQFF. CDR3 sequence (DNA): TGTGCCAGCAACGGACAGGGCGACAATGAGCAGTTCTTC.

The chain carries TRBV27 and TRBJ2-7; possibly TRBD2 for D (5 bases). Germline V gives CDR1 MNHEY, CDR2 SMNVEV (reference sequence). Trimming pared 10 bases from V and 3 bases from J, leaving 16 bases between. The CDR3 loop spans 13 amino acids. The CDR3 sequence: CATALRGLYEQYF. The CDR3 region has the DNA TGTGCCACAGCTCTAAGAGGGCTCTACGAGCAGTACTTC.

V usage is TRBV7-9 and J usage is TRBJ2-1; 9 bases agree with TRBD1. With 4 bases clipped from V and 9 bases from J, the junction kept 7 bases outside the gene matches. The CDR3 totals 14 residues. CDR1 is SEHNR and CDR2 is FQNEAQ in the germline V gene (reference sequence). CDR3 DNA sequence: TGTGCCAGCAGCTCCAAGCGGGACAGGGTTGAGCAGTTCTTC. Translation: CASSSKRDRVEQFF.

V and J are TRBV7-9 and TRBJ2-5, with 7 nucleotides matching TRBD1. The DNA end is more similar to TRBJ2-7, so the J call may be wrong. The germline V gene encodes CDR1 SEHNR and CDR2 FQNEAQ (reference sequence). CDR3 length: 14 amino acids. The CDR3: CASSTIQGIGEQYF. CDR3 DNA sequence: TGTGCCAGCAGCACGATACAGGGGATAGGCGAGCAGTACTTC.

This chain uses TRBV20-1 with TRBJ2-7; perhaps D is TRBD1 or TRBD2 (5 bases each). CDR3 length: 19 residues. V was shortened by 0 bases and J by 0 bases, with 24 bases between the two germline ends. Per the germline V gene, CDR1 is DFQATT and CDR2 is SNEGSKA (reference sequence). The CDR3 nucleotides read TGCAGTGCTAGAGATCACCGTCGACTACCCTGGGGGAACTCCTACGAGCAGTACTTC. This sequence encodes CSARDHRRLPWGNSYEQYF.

Remarks on this clonotype: At one boundary the junction diverges from the germline segment, which might be a read error. CDR3 in DNA: TGCGTCAGCAGCCAAGATCTGATTAGCGGTGTCCGGGGGGCCAAAAACATTCAGTACTTC. It yields the protein CVSSQDLISGVRGAKNIQYF. The rearrangement joins TRBV4-3 to TRBJ2-4; D is possibly TRBD2 (6 bases). The CDR3 loop spans 20 amino acids. Per the germline V gene, CDR1 is LGHNA and CDR2 is YSLEER.

As DNA, the CDR3 is TGCGCCACCCAAGTGGGGCCGGCGATAGCGGGATCTGGGGCCAACGTCCTGACTTTC. It is translated as CATQVGPAIAGSGANVLTF. V is TRBV5-1 and J is TRBJ2-6, with 8 nucleotides matching TRBD2. CDR3 size: 19 residues. With V trimmed by 9 bases and J by 1 base, 18 bases remained unmatched. The germline gives CDR1 SGHRS, CDR2 YFSETQ.

The chain uses TRBV12-3 or TRBV12-4 and TRBJ2-3; 11 bases match TRBD2. This CDR3 is 16 amino acids long. Germline trimming cut 4 bases from V and 3 bases from J; bases unmatched to any gene: 6. The CDR3 DNA sequence: TGTGCCAGCAGTTATATAGCGGGGGGGCGTACAGATACGCAGTATTTT. Amino acids: CASSYIAGGRTDTQYF.

This clonotype was detected a few times. V and J are TRBV5-5 and TRBJ2-1; 9 bases match TRBD2. J gave up 1 base and V 2 bases, and 1 base lay outside the gene matches. This CDR3 is built from 15 residues. The germline V gene has CDR1 SGHKS and CDR2 YYEKEE (reference sequence). CDR3 amino acids: CASSFTSGSYNEQFF. In DNA, the CDR3 is TGTGCCAGCAGCTTTACTAGCGGGTCCTACAATGAGCAGTTCTTC.